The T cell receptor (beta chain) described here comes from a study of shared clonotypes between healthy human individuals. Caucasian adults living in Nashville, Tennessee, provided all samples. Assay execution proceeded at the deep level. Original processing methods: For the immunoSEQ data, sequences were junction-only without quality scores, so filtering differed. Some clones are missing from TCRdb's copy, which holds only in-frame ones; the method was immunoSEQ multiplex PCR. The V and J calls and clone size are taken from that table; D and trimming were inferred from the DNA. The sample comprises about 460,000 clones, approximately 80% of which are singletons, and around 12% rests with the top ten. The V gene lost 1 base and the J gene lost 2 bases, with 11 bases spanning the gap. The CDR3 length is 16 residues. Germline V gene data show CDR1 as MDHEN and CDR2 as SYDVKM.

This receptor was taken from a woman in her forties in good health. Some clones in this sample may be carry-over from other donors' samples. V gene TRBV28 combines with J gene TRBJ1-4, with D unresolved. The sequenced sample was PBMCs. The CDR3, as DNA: TGTGCCAGCAGTTTATTTGTTCCGGGGACTAATGAAAAACTGTTTTTT. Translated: CASSLFVPGTNEKLFF.